The 11 T cell receptor beta chains given below trace back to one sample, sequenced in a study of T cell repertoires in aging, cancer and after chemotherapy. TCR beta rearrangements were amplified from peripheral blood genomic DNA. A mixed TRB-A/B primer pool amplified rearranged TRB by multiplex touch-down PCR. TCRdb independently ran MiXCR on the multiplex PCR reads; one entry per CDR3 protein. The sample lists under 1,500 distinct CDR3 sequences, around 25% seen once, with roughly 40% in the top ten. The specimen sequenced was blood. All receptors come from a human donor with a solid tumor.

The CDR3 nucleotides are TGTGCCAGTAGTATAAGTGGGCAGCAAGAGACCCAGTACTTC. This codes for CASSISGQQETQYF. The chain couples TRBV19 to TRBJ2-5, with unresolved D. This CDR3 comprises 14 residues. Germline V gives CDR1 LNHDA, CDR2 SQIVND (reference sequence). V lost 2 bases and J lost 2, with 9 bases in between.

This clonotype is medium-sized within its sample. V is TRBV6-5 and J is TRBJ1-5; D is perhaps TRBD1 (5 bases). V dropped 5 bases and J dropped 5 bases, with 10 bases sitting between them. Germline CDR1 MNHEY, CDR2 SVGAGI. This CDR3 comprises 13 residues. The CDR3 DNA follows: TGTGCCAGCAGTAATGGGGGGGATCAGCCCCAGCATTTT. Amino acid sequence: CASSNGGDQPQHF.

By frequency in the sample, this clonotype is large. The J gene is TRBJ1-1, the V gene TRBV7-2, with D uncertain. The V and J ends lost 1 base and 11 bases respectively, with 11 bases between them. Germline values: CDR1 SGHTA, CDR2 FQGNSA. The CDR3 consists of 12 residues. The CDR3 coding sequence is TGTGCCAGCAGCTTAGGGTCCCAGCGGGCTTTCTTT. Amino acids: CASSLGSQRAFF.

Judged by abundance, this clonotype is medium-sized. The rearrangement joins TRBV10-1 to TRBJ1-6; D is unclear. This CDR3 region has 14 residues. Germline-derived CDR1 and CDR2 are WNHNN and SYGVQD (reference sequence). The ends were cut back, 2 bases at V and 6 bases at J, with 8 bases in the middle. The CDR3 reads CASSEGRTNSPLHF. CDR3 coding DNA: TGCGCCAGCAGTGAGGGCAGAACTAATTCACCCCTCCACTTT.

The table lists this clonotype with a few counts. CDR3 DNA sequence: TGCGCCAGCAGTGAAAGGGGGCTGGACTATGGCTACACCTTC. Translating it yields CASSERGLDYGYTF. This chain connects TRBV10-2 to TRBJ1-2; TRBD1 aligns across 7 bases. Per germline, CDR1 WSHSY and CDR2 SAAADI. The CDR3 runs 14 residues. The V and J ends lost 3 bases and 3 bases, in that order; junction bases with no gene match: 4.

Regarding this clonotype: A much larger clone lies one base from this, so it may be a read error. This chain uses TRBV30 with TRBJ1-2; 9 bases are a match to TRBD1. The junction had 4 bases not matched to a gene; V was cut back by 4 bases and J by 7 bases. CDR3 length: 12 residues. The germline gives CDR1 GTSNPN, CDR2 SVGIG (reference sequence). This CDR3 reads CAWIGTGSGYTF. CDR3 DNA sequence: TGTGCCTGGATCGGGACAGGGTCTGGCTACACCTTC.

By its share, this clonotype is medium-sized (0.01 to 0.1%). The V call is TRBV5-5, the J call TRBJ1-6, with unresolved D. The V and J ends lost 4 bases and 1 base respectively, with 12 bases between them. CDR3 length equals 16 residues. CDR1 SGHKS and CDR2 YYEKEE come from the germline V gene (reference sequence). CDR3 DNA: TGTGCCAGCAGCCCGTGGGATGGGTCCTATAATTCACCCCTCCACTTT. Translation: CASSPWDGSYNSPLHF. Supplemented by reference TRBV5-5 and TRBJ1-6, the full variable domain reads DAGVTQSPTHLIKTRGQQVTLRCSPISGHKSVSWYQQVLGQGPQFIFQYYEKEERGRGNFPDRFSARQFPNYSSELNVNALLLGDSALYLCASSPWDGSYNSPLHFGNGTRLTVT.

The rearrangement links TRBV5-1 to TRBJ2-7; D unclear. The CDR3 totals 11 residues. Germline lookup yields CDR1 SGHRS and CDR2 YFSETQ. V was pared by 0 bases and J by 4 bases, with 2 bases between. CDR3 bases: TGCGCCAGCAGCTTGGTGTACGAGCAGTACTTC. It is translated as CASSLVYEQYF.

J is TRBJ2-1 and V is TRBV7-6, with a tentative D call TRBD2 (5 bases). Germline CDR1 reads SGHVS; CDR2 reads FNYEAQ. The CDR3 runs 15 residues. Trimming left V 7 bases short and J 4 bases short, with 17 bases between. For the CDR3, the DNA is TGTGCCAGCACCCTATCGGCGGGCGGGTACAATGAGCAGTTCTTC. It codes for CASTLSAGGYNEQFF.

By share, this clonotype ranks as medium-sized. The chain uses TRBV18 and TRBJ2-7; TRBD2 might be the D (6 bases). The V and J ends lost 3 bases and 3 bases respectively, with 12 bases between them. This CDR3 has 14 residues. From germline, CDR1 is KGHSH and CDR2 LQKENI. The CDR3 reads CASSPSGLDYEQYF. CDR3 nucleotides: TGTGCCAGCTCACCCTCGGGACTCGACTACGAGCAGTACTTC. Full variable domain (outside the CDR3, taken from reference TRBV18 and TRBJ2-7): NAGVMQNPRHLVRRRGQEARLRCSPMKGHSHVYWYRQLPEEGLKFMVYLQKENIIDESGMPKERFSAEFPKEGPSILRIQQVVRGDSAAYFCASSPSGLDYEQYFGPGTRLTVT.

By share, this clonotype counts as large. The J gene is TRBJ2-1, the V gene TRBV29-1; D may be TRBD2 (7 bases). CDR3 size: 13 residues. The V gene's germline CDR1 is SQVTM and CDR2 ANQGSEA. Trimming took 4 bases from V and 3 from J, leaving 10 bases between them. Here the CDR3 reads CSVGGGGYNEQFF. For the CDR3, the DNA is TGCAGCGTTGGCGGGGGCGGCTACAATGAGCAGTTCTTC.